This T cell receptor beta chain appears in the sequencing data of a study of somatic mutations in cytotoxic T cells in rheumatoid arthritis. In the study overall: Blood (just under 31 ml EDTA) from each patient was taken right after diagnosis, before any treatment. Study-wide results and limits: Within the rheumatoid arthritis patients, CD8+ clonality went up as age increased (Spearman r=0.49). The same was not true of the healthy controls.

CDR1 and CDR2 (germline): SGHAT, FQNNGV. The germline V and J ends were trimmed by 7 bases and 6 bases, with 16 bases remaining between them. CDR3 length: 14 amino acids. Sequenced by immunoSEQ multiplex PCR; TCRdb stores in-frame clones only, minus some. This table has 14,000 or so clones, about 69% appearing once. Note on this clone: Its target is not known.

Sequencing used CD8+ T cells sorted from blood. This receptor was obtained from an adult with rheumatoid arthritis. This chain connects TRBV11-2 to TRBJ2-1; D is perhaps TRBD2 (5 bases). The CDR3 here is CASTPTRTANEQFF. Written as DNA, the CDR3 is TGTGCCAGCACCCCAACGAGGACTGCCAATGAGCAGTTCTTC.